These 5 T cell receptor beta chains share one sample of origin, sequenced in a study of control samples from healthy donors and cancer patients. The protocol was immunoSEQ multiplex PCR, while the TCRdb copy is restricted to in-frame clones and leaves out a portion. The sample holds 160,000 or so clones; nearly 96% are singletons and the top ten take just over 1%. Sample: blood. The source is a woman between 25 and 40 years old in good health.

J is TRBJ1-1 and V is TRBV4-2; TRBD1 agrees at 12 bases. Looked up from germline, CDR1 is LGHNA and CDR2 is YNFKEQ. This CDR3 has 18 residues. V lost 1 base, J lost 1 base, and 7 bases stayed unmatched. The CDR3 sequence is CASSQVGTGGFENTEAFF. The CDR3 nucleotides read TGTGCCAGCAGCCAAGTAGGGACAGGGGGCTTTGAGAACACTGAAGCTTTCTTT.

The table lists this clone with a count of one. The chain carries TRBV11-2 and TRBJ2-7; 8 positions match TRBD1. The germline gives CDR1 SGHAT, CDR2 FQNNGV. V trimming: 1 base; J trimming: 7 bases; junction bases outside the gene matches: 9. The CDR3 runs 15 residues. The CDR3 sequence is CASSLGPQGAREQYF. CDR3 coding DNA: TGTGCCAGCAGCTTAGGTCCCCAGGGGGCCAGAGAGCAGTACTTC. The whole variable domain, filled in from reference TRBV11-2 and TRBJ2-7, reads EAGVAQSPRYKIIEKRQSVAFWCNPISGHATLYWYQQILGQGPKLLIQFQNNGVVDDSQLPKDRFSAERLKGVDSTLKIQPAKLEDSAVYLCASSLGPQGAREQYFGPGTRLTVT.

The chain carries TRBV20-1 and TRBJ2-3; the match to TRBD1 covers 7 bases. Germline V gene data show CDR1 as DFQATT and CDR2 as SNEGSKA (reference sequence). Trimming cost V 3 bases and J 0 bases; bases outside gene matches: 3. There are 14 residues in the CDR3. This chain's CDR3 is CSASWDSSTDTQYF. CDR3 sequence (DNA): TGCAGTGCTAGTTGGGACAGTAGCACAGATACGCAGTATTTT.

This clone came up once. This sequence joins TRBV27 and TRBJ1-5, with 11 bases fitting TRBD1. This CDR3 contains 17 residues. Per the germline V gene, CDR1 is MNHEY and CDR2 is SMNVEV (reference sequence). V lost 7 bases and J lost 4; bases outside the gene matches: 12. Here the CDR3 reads CASTSTGTGGWNQPQHF. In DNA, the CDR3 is TGTGCCAGCACATCCACCGGGACAGGGGGATGGAATCAGCCCCAGCATTTT.

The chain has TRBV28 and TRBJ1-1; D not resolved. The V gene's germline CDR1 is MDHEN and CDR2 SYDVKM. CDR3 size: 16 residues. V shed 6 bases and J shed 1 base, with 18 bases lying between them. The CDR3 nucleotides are TGTGCCAGCAGCCCCGCCGAAGGGTCCCCGAACACTGAAGCTTTCTTT. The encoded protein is CASSPAEGSPNTEAFF. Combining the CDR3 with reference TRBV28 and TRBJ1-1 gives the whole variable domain DVKVTQSSRYLVKRTGEKVFLECVQDMDHENMFWYRQDPGLGLRLIYFSYDVKMKEKGDIPEGYSVSREKKERFSLILESASTNQTSMYLCASSPAEGSPNTEAFFGQGTRLTVV.